This T cell receptor (beta chain) was obtained from a study of shared clonotypes between healthy human individuals. Study-wide context: Donors consisted of two women and three men between 18 and 49.

Per germline, CDR1 LGHNA and CDR2 YNFKEQ. Trimming at V came to 1 base and at J to 2 bases, leaving 2 bases not matched to a gene. The CDR3 consists of 15 residues. TCRdb keeps only in-frame clones here, not all; method: immunoSEQ multiplex PCR. The sample carries 2 million to 2.5 million clones, roughly 93% recorded once. This clone has just one count. The antigen is unknown. Whole-study findings and limits: Estimated richness was generally greater in naive than memory subsets.

This TCR was sampled from a man aged 18 to 29 in good health. Some clones in this sample may be carry-over from other donors' samples. The sequenced material came from naive CD4+ T cells from PBMCs. Indicated subset: CD45RA+ positively selected. This sequence joins TRBV4-2 and TRBJ2-5, with 9 bases fitting TRBD1. For the CDR3, the DNA is TGTGCCAGCAGCCAAGGGGACAGGGTACAAGAGACCCAGTACTTC. It translates to CASSQGDRVQETQYF.